The rows below give T cell receptor beta chains drawn from one sample of a study of T cells in Graves' hyperthyroidism and ophthalmopathy. TCRdb re-called the multiplex PCR reads through MiXCR, storing one row per CDR3 protein. Of some 350,000 distinct CDR3 sequences in the sample, over 15% were seen once. Specimen: blood. These receptor sequences come from a woman under 30 with Graves' hyperthyroidism. The CDR3 runs from the conserved cysteine through the conserved F or W. The D gene is left open where the match is weak. Expanded clones are given a class, and other clones once, few, many or no size at all.

V gene	J gene	D gene	clone size	CDR3 DNA	CDR3 protein
TRBV6-1	TRBJ2-5	TRBD2	many	TGTGCCAGCAGTGGGACTAGGCGAGAGACCCAGTACTTC	CASSGTRRETQYF
TRBV7-9	TRBJ2-2	.	many	TGTGCCAGCAGCTGGGCCAGAGTGATCGGGGAGCTGTTTTTT	CASSWARVIGELFF
TRBV20-1	TRBJ1-2	TRBD1	many	TGCAGTGCTAGAGTCCGGGACAGGGTTGGCTACACCTTC	CSARVRDRVGYTF
TRBV20-1	TRBJ2-5	.	many	TGCAGTGCTAGGAGAGCGCGCCAAGAGACCCAGTACTTC	CSARRARQETQYF
TRBV6-2/TRBV6-3	TRBJ2-7	.	.	TGTGCCAGCAGTTACTCGCGAGGGAACTACGAGCAGTACTTC	CASSYSRGNYEQYF
TRBV30	TRBJ1-2	.	many	TGTGCCTGGAGTGACGCCGGACCTCGGGGCTACACCTTC	CAWSDAGPRGYTF
TRBV20-1	TRBJ2-7	.	.	TGCAGTGCTAGAGATCTGGCAGGGGTCCAATACGAGCAGTACTTC	CSARDLAGVQYEQYF
TRBV6-1	TRBJ2-7	.	many	TGTGCCAGCAGTGAACCGGGACACAGCTCCTACGAGCAGTACTTC	CASSEPGHSSYEQYF
TRBV20-1	TRBJ1-1	.	many	TGCAGTGCTCCGGACGTGACTGAAGCTTTCTTT	CSAPDVTEAFF
TRBV6-1	TRBJ2-5	.	.	TGTGCCAGCAGTGAACAGACAGGAAACCAAGAGACCCAGTACTTC	CASSEQTGNQETQYF
TRBV3-1	TRBJ1-5	.	many	TGTGCCAGCAGCCAAAACATGGCGACAGTTCAGCCCCAGCATTTT	CASSQNMATVQPQHF
TRBV6-5	TRBJ2-5	TRBD2	.	TGTGCCAGCAGTTACTCTCTAGCGGGGATCCAAGAGACCCAGTACTTC	CASSYSLAGIQETQYF
TRBV11-2	TRBJ1-1	.	few	TGTGCCAGCAGCTCCCGAATGACGGGGATGAACACTGAAGCTTTCTTT	CASSSRMTGMNTEAFF
TRBV6-2/TRBV6-3	TRBJ2-7	.	many	TGTGCCAGCAGTTATTGGGGATATAACTACGAGCAGTACTTC	CASSYWGYNYEQYF
TRBV6-1	TRBJ2-5	.	many	TGTGCCAGCAGTGGGGTCAGACTTACAAAACAAGAGACCCAGTACTTC	CASSGVRLTKQETQYF
TRBV20-1	TRBJ2-7	.	few	TGCAGTGCTGTGGACGGAGAGACTCAAGAACCCGAGCAGTACTTC	CSAVDGETQEPEQYF
TRBV7-8	TRBJ2-7	.	many	TGTGCCAGCAGTTCCCGACCACCCCCCGGGGGCGGCTCCTACGAGCAGTACTTC	CASSSRPPPGGGSYEQYF
TRBV6-2/TRBV6-3	TRBJ1-5	.	few	TGTGCCAGCAGTTACCCCCTTGTCTGGGGTAGGGGCAATCAGCCCCAGCATTTT	CASSYPLVWGRGNQPQHF
TRBV30	TRBJ2-7	TRBD1	many	TGTGCCTGGAATACCGGGACAGGTACCTACGAGCAGTACTTC	CAWNTGTGTYEQYF
TRBV12-3/TRBV12-4	TRBJ2-5	.	.	TGTGCCAGCAGTTTTCGGTGGGACGGGGAGACCCAGTACTTC	CASSFRWDGETQYF
TRBV7-3	TRBJ2-5	.	.	TGTGCCAGCAGCACGAGACCAGGGGAGACCCAGTACTTC	CASSTRPGETQYF
TRBV28	TRBJ1-1	.	.	TGTGCCAGCACCCCCGGAGGGATAGGGGCTCACACTGAAGCTTTCTTT	CASTPGGIGAHTEAFF
TRBV6-1	TRBJ2-7	TRBD2	many	TGTGCCAGCCATGGCTACATAGCGGGCGCCCTCTACGAGCAGTACTTC	CASHGYIAGALYEQYF
TRBV24-1	TRBJ1-5	.	many	TGTGCCACCGGAGAGGGGAATCAGCCCCAGCATTTT	CATGEGNQPQHF
TRBV10-1	TRBJ2-5	.	many	TGCGCCAGCAGCCCCGGACCAGGCGGGGAGACCCAGTACTTC	CASSPGPGGETQYF
TRBV6-1	TRBJ2-7	.	.	TGTGCCAGCGGGGTACAGGTCTACGAGCAGTACTTC	CASGVQVYEQYF
TRBV7-2	TRBJ2-3	.	many	TGTGCCAGCAGGGGCGGCACAGATACGCAGTATTTT	CASRGGTDTQYF
TRBV7-2	TRBJ2-5	.	.	TGTGCCAGCAGCTTATGGTGGGGCCCTCAAGAGACCCAGTACTTC	CASSLWWGPQETQYF
TRBV12-3/TRBV12-4	TRBJ1-1	.	many	TGTGCCAGCAGGCCATCCGGGGGTAGCACTGAAGCTTTCTTT	CASRPSGGSTEAFF
TRBV19	TRBJ1-3	.	many	TGTGCCAGTATCGACGGGGTCATCTCTGGAAACACCATATATTTT	CASIDGVISGNTIYF
TRBV24-1	TRBJ2-5	TRBD2	many	TGTGCCACCAGTGATTCCGGACTAGCGGGGGGACCCCAAGAGACCCAGTACTTC	CATSDSGLAGGPQETQYF
TRBV6-5	TRBJ2-7	TRBD1	many	TGTGCCAGCAGCCCGGGACAGGGGGCGGATGAGCAGTACTTC	CASSPGQGADEQYF